The next 2 T cell receptor beta chains were all read from a single sample in a study of cytomegalovirus exposure and HLA in healthy donors. PCR was performed using 60 Vbeta and 13 Jbeta primers. Sequencing was performed with immunoSEQ multiplex PCR; in TCRdb, only in-frame clones are kept and a portion is missing. The sample consists of under 250,000 clones, about 81% of them appearing once. The sample was PBMCs. These TCRs come from a woman aged 55-70 years in good health and CMV-seropositive.

The chain links TRBV9 to TRBJ2-3, with unresolved D. V lost 0 bases to trimming and J lost 2 bases, with 7 bases between them. This CDR3 has 14 amino acids. Germline V gene data show CDR1 as SGDLS and CDR2 as YYNGEE. The CDR3 nucleotides read TGTGCCAGCAGCGTAGAGTCTACCACAGATACGCAGTATTTT. This translates into CASSVESTTDTQYF.

V is TRBV15 and J is TRBJ1-2; a possible D gene is TRBD1 (5 bases). Germline CDR1 and CDR2: LNHNV and YYDKDF (reference sequence). V was clipped by 3 bases and J by 5 bases, with 16 bases between them. The CDR3 contains 15 residues. This CDR3 reads CATSSPGRPFYGYTF. The DNA of the CDR3 is TGTGCCACCAGCAGTCCAGGGCGGCCCTTTTATGGCTACACCTTC.